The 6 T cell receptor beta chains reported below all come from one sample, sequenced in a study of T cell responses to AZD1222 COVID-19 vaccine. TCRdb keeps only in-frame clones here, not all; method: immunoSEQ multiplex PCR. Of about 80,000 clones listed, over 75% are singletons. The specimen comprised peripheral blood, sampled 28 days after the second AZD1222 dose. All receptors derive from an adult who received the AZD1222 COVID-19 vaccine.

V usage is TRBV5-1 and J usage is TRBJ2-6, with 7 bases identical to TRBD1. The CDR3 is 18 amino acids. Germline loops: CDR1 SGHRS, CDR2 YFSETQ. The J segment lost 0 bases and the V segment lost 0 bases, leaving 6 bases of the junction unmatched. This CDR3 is CASSLAGQVSSGANVLTF. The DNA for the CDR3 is TGCGCCAGCAGCTTGGCCGGACAGGTTAGCTCTGGGGCCAACGTCCTGACTTTC.

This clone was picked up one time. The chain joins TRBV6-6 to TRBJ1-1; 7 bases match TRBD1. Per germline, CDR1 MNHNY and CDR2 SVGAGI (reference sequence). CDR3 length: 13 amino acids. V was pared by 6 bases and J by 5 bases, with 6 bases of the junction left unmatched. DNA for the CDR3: TGTGCCAGCAGATTAAAACAGGGGACTGAAGCTTTCTTT. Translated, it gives CASRLKQGTEAFF.

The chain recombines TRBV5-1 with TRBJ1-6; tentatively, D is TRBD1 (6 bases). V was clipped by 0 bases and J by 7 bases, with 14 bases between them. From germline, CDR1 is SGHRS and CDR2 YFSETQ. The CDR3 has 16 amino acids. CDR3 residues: CASSLVSGDGNSPLHF. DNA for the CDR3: TGCGCCAGCAGCTTGGTGTCAGGGGATGGAAATTCACCCCTCCACTTT.

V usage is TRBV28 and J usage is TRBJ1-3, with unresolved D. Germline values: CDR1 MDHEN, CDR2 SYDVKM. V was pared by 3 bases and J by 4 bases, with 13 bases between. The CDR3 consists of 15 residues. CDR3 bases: TGTGCCAGCAGTTTGCCGGTTACAACAGGAAACACCATATATTTT. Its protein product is CASSLPVTTGNTIYF.

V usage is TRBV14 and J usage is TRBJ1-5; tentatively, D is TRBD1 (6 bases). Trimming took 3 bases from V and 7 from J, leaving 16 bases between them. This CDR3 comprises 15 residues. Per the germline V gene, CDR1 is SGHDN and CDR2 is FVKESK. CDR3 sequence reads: CASSQENRASQPQHF. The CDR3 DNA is TGTGCCAGCAGCCAGGAAAACAGGGCGAGCCAGCCCCAGCATTTT.

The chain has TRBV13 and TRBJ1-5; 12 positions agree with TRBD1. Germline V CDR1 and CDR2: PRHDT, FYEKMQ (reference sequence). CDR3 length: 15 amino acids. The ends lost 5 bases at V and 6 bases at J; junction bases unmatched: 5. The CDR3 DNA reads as TGTGCCAGCAGCGAGGGACAGGGGGCGGGTCAGCCCCAGCATTTT. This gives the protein CASSEGQGAGQPQHF.